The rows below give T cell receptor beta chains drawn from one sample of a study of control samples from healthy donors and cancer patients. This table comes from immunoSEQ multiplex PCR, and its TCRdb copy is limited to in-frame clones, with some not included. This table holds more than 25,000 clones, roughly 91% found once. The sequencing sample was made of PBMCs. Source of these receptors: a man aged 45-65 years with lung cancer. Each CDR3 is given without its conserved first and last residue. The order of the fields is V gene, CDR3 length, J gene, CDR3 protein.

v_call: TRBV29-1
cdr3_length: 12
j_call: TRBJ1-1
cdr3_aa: SVFIPHKNTEAF

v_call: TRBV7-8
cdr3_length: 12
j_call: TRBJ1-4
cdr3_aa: ASSLTASIEKLF

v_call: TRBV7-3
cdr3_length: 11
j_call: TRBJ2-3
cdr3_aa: ASSSSTTDTQY

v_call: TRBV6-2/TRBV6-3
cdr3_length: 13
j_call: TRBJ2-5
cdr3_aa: ASSSAGLAEETQY

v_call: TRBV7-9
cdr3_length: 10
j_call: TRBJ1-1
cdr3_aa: ASSFVNTEAF

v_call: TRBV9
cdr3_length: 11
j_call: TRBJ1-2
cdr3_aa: ASSPVGDRSYT

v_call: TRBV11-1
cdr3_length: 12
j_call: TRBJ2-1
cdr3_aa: ASSFTSGANEQF

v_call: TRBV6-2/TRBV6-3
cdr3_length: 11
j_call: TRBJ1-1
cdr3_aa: ASSKDGNTEAF

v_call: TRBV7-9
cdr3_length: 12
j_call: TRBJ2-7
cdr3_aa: ASSRSGGSGEQY

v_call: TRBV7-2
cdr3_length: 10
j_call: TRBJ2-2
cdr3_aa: ASTSYTGELF

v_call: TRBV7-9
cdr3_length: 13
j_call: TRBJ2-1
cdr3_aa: ASSLVAGKGNEQF

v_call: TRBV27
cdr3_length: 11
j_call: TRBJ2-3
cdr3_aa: ASRRTDTDTQY

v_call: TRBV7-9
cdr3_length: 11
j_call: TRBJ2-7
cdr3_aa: ASSPDTAYEQY

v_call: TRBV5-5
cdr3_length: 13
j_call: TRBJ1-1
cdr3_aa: ASSSYRRENTEAF

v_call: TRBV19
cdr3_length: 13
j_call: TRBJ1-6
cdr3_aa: ASSIDRVSDSPLH

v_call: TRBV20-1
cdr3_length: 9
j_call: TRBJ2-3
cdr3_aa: SVNPGDTQY

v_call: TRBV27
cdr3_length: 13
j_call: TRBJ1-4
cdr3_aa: ASSFRSGTNEKLF

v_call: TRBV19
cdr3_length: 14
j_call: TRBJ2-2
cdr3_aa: ASSMDGGGRTGELF

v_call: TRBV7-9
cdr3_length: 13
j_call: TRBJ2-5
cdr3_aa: ASSLTSAGQETQY

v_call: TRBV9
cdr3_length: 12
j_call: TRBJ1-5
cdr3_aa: ASSVQDSNQPQH

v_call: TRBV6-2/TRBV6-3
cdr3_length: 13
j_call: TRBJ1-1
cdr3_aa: ASTPGAFLNTEAF

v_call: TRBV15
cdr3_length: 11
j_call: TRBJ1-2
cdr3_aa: ATSTEQGNGYT

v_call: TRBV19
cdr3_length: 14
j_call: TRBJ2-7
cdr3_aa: ASSVTPVGDPYEQY

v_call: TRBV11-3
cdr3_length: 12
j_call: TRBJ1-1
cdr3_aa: ASSLVPLNTEAF

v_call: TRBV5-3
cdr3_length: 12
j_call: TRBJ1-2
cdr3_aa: ARSFFTGNYGYT